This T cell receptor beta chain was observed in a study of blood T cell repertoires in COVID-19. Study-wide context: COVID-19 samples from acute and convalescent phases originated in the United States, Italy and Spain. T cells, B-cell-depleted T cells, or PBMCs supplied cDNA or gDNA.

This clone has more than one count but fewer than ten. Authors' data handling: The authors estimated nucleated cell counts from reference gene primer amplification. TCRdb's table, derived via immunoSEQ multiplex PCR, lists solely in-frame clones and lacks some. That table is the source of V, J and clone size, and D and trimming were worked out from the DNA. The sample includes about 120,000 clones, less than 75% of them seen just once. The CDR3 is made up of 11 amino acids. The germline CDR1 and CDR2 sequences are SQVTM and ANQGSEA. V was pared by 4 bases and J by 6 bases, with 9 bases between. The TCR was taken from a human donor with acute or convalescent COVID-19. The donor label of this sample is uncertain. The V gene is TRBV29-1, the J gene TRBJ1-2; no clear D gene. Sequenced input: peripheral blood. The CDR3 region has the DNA TGCAGCGTTGGACATCTGGATGGCTACACCTTC. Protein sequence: CSVGHLDGYTF. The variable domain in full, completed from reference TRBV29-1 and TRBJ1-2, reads SAVISQKPSRDICQRGTSLTIQCQVDSQVTMMFWYRQQPGQSLTLIATANQGSEATYESGFVIDKFPISRPNLTFSTLTVSNMSPEDSSIYLCSVGHLDGYTFGSGTRLTVV.